This T cell receptor beta chain was retrieved from a study of T cells after yellow fever vaccination. This clonotype was seen many times. TCRdb passed the 5' RACE reads through MiXCR, listing each CDR3 protein once. In the table there are approximately 120,000 distinct CDR3 sequences, nearly 7.5% of which are singletons. The germline V gene encodes CDR1 ENHRY and CDR2 SYGVKD. The CDR3 is 16 residues long. The V end was cut by 6 bases, the J end by 5 bases, with 22 bases between. The V and J genes are TRBV10-3 and TRBJ2-5; the D gene is possibly TRBD2 (6 bases). This receptor was obtained from a man younger than 35 who received the YFV17D yellow fever vaccine. The specimen was CD4+ T cells sorted from PBMCs, collected more than 8 days after the first yellow fever vaccination. DNA of the CDR3: TGTGCCATCAGCCCCGGACTAACCGCATCTGGGGAGACCCAGTACTTC. Its translation: CAISPGLTASGETQYF.